The 23 T cell receptor beta chains given below trace back to one sample, sequenced in a study of identical twins. TCRdb re-derived calls from the 5' RACE reads in MiXCR, one entry per CDR3 protein. The table lists approximately 230,000 distinct CDR3 sequences, 6% to 7% of them singletons. This same sample was also taken into another study, of T cells expressing NK-cell markers.

Sequenced input: CD8+ T cells sorted from blood. These receptors were collected from a woman between 18 and 30 years old in good health.

This clonotype was observed a handful of times. CDR3 region: CASSSSGQGNYNEQFF. In DNA, the CDR3 is TGTGCCAGCAGCTCGTCCGGACAGGGGAACTACAATGAGCAGTTCTTC. The gene calls are TRBV12-3 or TRBV12-4 and TRBJ2-1; the match to TRBD1 covers 9 bases. This CDR3 spans 16 amino acids. The ends lost 6 bases at V and 3 bases at J; junction bases unmatched: 9.

V and J are TRBV9 and TRBJ1-1; no reliable D call. The CDR3 sequence is 12 residues long. Per germline, CDR1 SGDLS and CDR2 YYNGEE. Trimming removed 7 bases from V and 0 bases from J, with 7 bases in between. The CDR3 region is CASGPVNTEAFF. CDR3 sequence (DNA): TGTGCCAGCGGACCCGTGAACACTGAAGCTTTCTTT.

The V and J genes are TRBV4-1 and TRBJ2-1; D might be TRBD2 (7 bases). Trimming left V 4 bases short and J 8 bases short, with 15 bases between. The length of the CDR3 is 14 residues. CDR1 is MGHRA and CDR2 is YSYEKL in the germline V gene. The CDR3 sequence: CASSLFGGADEQFF. CDR3 nucleotide sequence: TGCGCCAGCAGCCTATTTGGGGGGGCGGATGAGCAGTTCTTC.

This clonotype was observed a handful of times. In DNA, the CDR3 is TGCGCCAGCAGCCAAGAACCGCAGTTTTCCTACGAGCAGTACTTC. Encoded protein: CASSQEPQFSYEQYF. V is TRBV4-1 and J is TRBJ2-7; D remains ambiguous. Germline CDR1 is MGHRA and CDR2 is YSYEKL. With 0 bases removed from V and 1 base from J, the gap between germline ends came to 10 bases. The CDR3 has 15 amino acids.

This clonotype was detected ten times or more. The chain joins TRBV9 to TRBJ1-2, with TRBD1 as a possible D gene (6 bases). V lost 7 bases, J lost 7 bases, and 14 bases lay in between. The CDR3 has 12 residues. Germline CDR1 and CDR2: SGDLS and YYNGEE. The CDR3 loop reads CASGGSSAGYTF. CDR3 coding DNA: TGTGCCAGCGGGGGCAGCTCTGCTGGCTACACCTTC.

This clonotype has just a few counts. The chain combines TRBV27 with TRBJ2-7; a possible D gene is TRBD2 (5 bases). Germline V lookup: CDR1 MNHEY, CDR2 SMNVEV (reference sequence). The CDR3 extends over 14 amino acids. V was pared by 5 bases and J by 4 bases, with 15 bases between. In DNA, the CDR3 is TGTGCCAGCAGTGAAGCTAGCCCGGCGTACGAGCAGTACTTC. Protein sequence: CASSEASPAYEQYF.

CDR3 in amino acids: CSVEESGSAGPHYGYTF. CDR3 DNA sequence: TGCAGCGTTGAAGAATCGGGCAGTGCAGGACCACACTATGGCTACACCTTC. The V call is TRBV29-1, the J call TRBJ1-2; D gene ambiguous. The germline V and J ends were trimmed by 0 bases and 3 bases, with 20 bases remaining between them. Germline assignment: CDR1 SQVTM and CDR2 ANQGSEA. The length of the CDR3 is 17 residues.

This clonotype was detected only a few times. The chain recombines TRBV3-1 with TRBJ2-7, with 9 positions matching TRBD1. The V gene end was trimmed by 1 base and the J gene end by 4 bases; junction bases not matched to a gene: 2. The CDR3 has 14 residues. Germline values: CDR1 LGHDT, CDR2 YNNKEL (reference sequence). The CDR3 DNA follows: TGTGCCAGCAGCCAAGGGGACAGGGTGTACGAGCAGTACTTC. It is translated as CASSQGDRVYEQYF.

This clonotype was seen a handful of times. The chain uses TRBV27 and TRBJ2-1; 11 bases agree with TRBD2. The V and J ends lost 6 bases and 4 bases, in that order; junction bases with no gene match: 11. From germline, CDR1 is MNHEY and CDR2 SMNVEV (reference sequence). This CDR3 is built from 17 residues. In DNA, the CDR3 is TGTGCCAGCAGGAATAGCGGGGGGGCCAGGACTTACAATGAGCAGTTCTTC. Translating it yields CASRNSGGARTYNEQFF.

This clonotype was detected ten times or more. The rearrangement links TRBV2 to TRBJ1-2; 9 positions match TRBD1. Germline V CDR1 and CDR2: SNHLY, FYNNEI. V was clipped by 4 bases and J by 3 bases; unmatched bases: 3. The CDR3 loop spans 14 amino acids. The CDR3 DNA reads TGTGCCAGCAGTGGACAGGGGGTCGACTATGGCTACACCTTC. Amino acids: CASSGQGVDYGYTF.

The sample holds a few counts of this clonotype. J is TRBJ2-2 and V is TRBV10-1, with 12 bases matching TRBD2. The V segment lost 3 bases and the J segment 3 bases; nucleotides outside the gene matches: 2. Germline-derived CDR1 and CDR2 are WNHNN and SYGVQD (reference sequence). The CDR3 contains 16 residues. The CDR3 DNA sequence: TGCGCCAGCAGTGAACTAGCGGGAGGCGACACCGGGGAGCTGTTTTTT. This encodes CASSELAGGDTGELFF.

V gene TRBV6-4 combines with J gene TRBJ2-1, with D possibly being TRBD1 (6 bases). Trimming removed 4 bases from V and 0 bases from J, with 10 bases in between. CDR1 is MRHNA and CDR2 is SNTAGT in the germline V gene. There are 15 residues in the CDR3. The CDR3 nucleotides read TGTGCCAGCAGTGCCCGGGACAACTCCTACAATGAGCAGTTCTTC. Translating it yields CASSARDNSYNEQFF.

The rearrangement joins TRBV9 to TRBJ2-7; D might be TRBD1 or TRBD2, each matching 6 bases. CDR1 SGDLS and CDR2 YYNGEE come from the germline V gene. The germline V and J ends were trimmed by 3 bases and 2 bases, with 15 bases remaining between them. The CDR3 runs to 15 residues. CDR3 sequence: CASSAGERGAYEQYF. Written as DNA, the CDR3 is TGTGCCAGCAGCGCCGGGGAGAGGGGGGCCTACGAGCAGTACTTC.

This clonotype was detected only a few times. The J gene is TRBJ2-1, the V gene TRBV4-1, with D unresolved. The germline gives CDR1 MGHRA, CDR2 YSYEKL. CDR3 length: 18 amino acids. The V and J ends lost 0 bases and 0 bases respectively, with 15 bases between them. CDR3 in amino acids: CASSQDSVRRSSYNEQFF. The CDR3 DNA is TGCGCCAGCAGCCAAGATTCAGTTCGGCGGAGCTCCTACAATGAGCAGTTCTTC.

V and J are TRBV4-1 and TRBJ2-7; 8 bases fit TRBD1. Germline CDR1 reads MGHRA; CDR2 reads YSYEKL. There are 14 residues in the CDR3. V lost 3 bases and J lost 4; bases outside the gene matches: 5. The CDR3 bases are TGCGCCAGCAGCCAGACAGGGGAATGGTACGAGCAGTACTTC. As protein: CASSQTGEWYEQYF.

The table lists this clonotype with many counts. The rearrangement uses TRBV27 and TRBJ1-5; 10 nucleotides match TRBD1. This CDR3 is built from 16 residues. Germline V lookup: CDR1 MNHEY, CDR2 SMNVEV (reference sequence). Trimming removed 4 bases from V and 3 bases from J; junction bases left unmatched: 6. CDR3 sequence: CASSSTGTGANQPQHF. The CDR3 DNA is TGTGCCAGCAGTTCCACCGGGACAGGGGCCAATCAGCCCCAGCATTTT.

The chain carries TRBV27 and TRBJ1-1; D may be TRBD1 (5 bases). V gave up 6 bases and J gave up 4 bases, with 15 bases separating them. This CDR3 has 14 residues. Per germline, CDR1 MNHEY and CDR2 SMNVEV (reference sequence). The CDR3 nucleotides read TGTGCCAGCAGGCAAATAGGAGGGACCACTGAAGCTTTCTTT. As protein: CASRQIGGTTEAFF.

The chain employs TRBV5-5 and TRBJ1-1; TRBD1 aligns across 8 bases. With V trimmed by 3 bases and J by 4 bases, 14 bases remained unmatched. Germline V gene lookup returns CDR1 SGHKS and CDR2 YYEKEE (reference sequence). The CDR3 loop spans 17 amino acids. The CDR3 nucleotides are TGTGCCAGCAGCTATAGGACAGGGCCCCCGGAAGGCACTGAAGCTTTCTTT. Translation: CASSYRTGPPEGTEAFF.

The rearrangement uses TRBV7-2 and TRBJ2-1; 14 nucleotides align to TRBD2. The CDR3 is made up of 16 amino acids. The J segment lost 8 bases and the V segment lost 5 bases, leaving 8 bases of the junction unmatched. The germline V gene has CDR1 SGHTA and CDR2 FQGNSA. CDR3 nucleotide sequence: TGTGCCAGCAGCCCAAGCGGGACTAGCGGGAGCCATGAGCAGTTCTTC. It is translated as CASSPSGTSGSHEQFF.

Only a few counts were recorded for this clonotype. The chain has TRBV19 and TRBJ2-5; 7 bases are shared with TRBD1. Germline CDR1 LNHDA, CDR2 SQIVND (reference sequence). Unmatched junction bases numbered 8, after V lost 3 bases and J lost 4 bases. CDR3 length: 15 residues. The CDR3 nucleotides are TGTGCCAGTAGTATTACCGGGACAGTCGGAGAGACCCAGTACTTC. This gives the protein CASSITGTVGETQYF.

This clonotype was found a few times. The rearrangement uses TRBV19 and TRBJ2-1; D call uncertain. The CDR3 runs to 13 residues. Germline CDR1 LNHDA, CDR2 SQIVND (reference sequence). Trimming pared 5 bases from V and 6 bases from J, leaving 11 bases between. The CDR3 DNA reads as TGTGCCAGTAGTCTCTACAGTTCCAATGAGCAGTTCTTC. Protein: CASSLYSSNEQFF. The full variable domain, with the rest looked up from reference TRBV19 and TRBJ2-1, is DGGITQSPKYLFRKEGQNVTLSCEQNLNHDAMYWYRQDPGQGLRLIYYSQIVNDFQKGDIAEGYSVSREKKESFPLTVTSAQKNPTAFYLCASSLYSSNEQFFGPGTRLTVL.

This clonotype was recorded at least ten times. This chain's CDR3 is CSVPLHGTGELFF. The CDR3 DNA is TGCAGCGTTCCCCTACACGGAACCGGGGAGCTGTTTTTT. The genes are TRBV29-1 and TRBJ2-2; D call uncertain. Germline CDR1 is SQVTM and CDR2 is ANQGSEA. V shed 5 bases and J shed 5 bases, with 12 bases lying between them. The CDR3 is 13 amino acids.

This clonotype was detected ten times or more. This sequence joins TRBV11-2 and TRBJ2-7; D possibly uses TRBD1 or TRBD2 (5 bases each). The germline V gene has CDR1 SGHAT and CDR2 FQNNGV. V lost 5 bases to trimming and J lost 3 bases, with 14 bases between them. This CDR3 spans 14 amino acids. The CDR3 loop reads CASSPVGPIYEQYF. In nucleotides, the CDR3 is TGTGCCAGCAGCCCGGTGGGACCAATCTACGAGCAGTACTTC.